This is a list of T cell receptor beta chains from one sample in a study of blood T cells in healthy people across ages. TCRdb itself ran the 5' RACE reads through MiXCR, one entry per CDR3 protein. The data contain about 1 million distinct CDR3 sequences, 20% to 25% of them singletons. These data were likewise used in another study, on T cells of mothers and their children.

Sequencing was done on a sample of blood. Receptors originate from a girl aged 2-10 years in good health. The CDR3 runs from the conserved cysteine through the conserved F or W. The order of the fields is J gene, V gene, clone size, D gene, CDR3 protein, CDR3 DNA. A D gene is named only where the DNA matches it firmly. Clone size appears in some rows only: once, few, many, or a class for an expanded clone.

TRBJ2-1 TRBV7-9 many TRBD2 CASSLDSGRANEQFF TGTGCCAGCAGCTTAGACAGCGGGAGGGCCAATGAGCAGTTCTTC
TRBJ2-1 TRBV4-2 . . CASSQLGGRTSRYEQFF TGTGCCAGCAGCCAACTAGGGGGCAGGACTAGCAGGTATGAGCAGTTCTTC
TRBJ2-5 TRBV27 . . CASSLNLGRETQYF TGTGCCAGCAGTTTAAATCTTGGTCGGGAGACCCAGTACTTC
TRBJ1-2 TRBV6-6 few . CASSYGQSMMRYTF TGTGCCAGCAGTTACGGCCAATCCATGATGAGATACACCTTC
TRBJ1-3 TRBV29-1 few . CSVSRDFNGNTIYF TGCAGCGTTAGCCGGGACTTTAACGGAAACACCATATATTTT
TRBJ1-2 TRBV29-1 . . CSVGLGVPTPYGYTF TGCAGCGTTGGGCTCGGGGTTCCGACCCCTTATGGCTACACCTTC
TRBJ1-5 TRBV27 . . CASSFKKDGRRGSETNQPQHF TGTGCCAGCAGTTTTAAGAAGGATGGACGTAGAGGATCAGAAACTAATCAGCCCCAGCATTTT
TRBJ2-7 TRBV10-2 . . CASTPDLNEQYF TGCGCCAGCACTCCCGATCTTAACGAGCAGTACTTC
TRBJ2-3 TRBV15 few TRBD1 CATSRETGGDGDTQYF TGTGCCACCAGCAGAGAGACAGGGGGCGACGGAGATACGCAGTATTTT
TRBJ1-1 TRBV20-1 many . CSARDWRAGLTTEAFF TGCAGTGCTAGAGATTGGAGAGCGGGATTGACCACTGAAGCTTTCTTT
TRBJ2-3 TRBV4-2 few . CASSQENRETDTQYF TGTGCCAGCAGCCAAGAAAACAGGGAAACAGATACGCAGTATTTT
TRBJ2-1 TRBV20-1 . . CSARDLLAMNEQFF TGCAGTGCTAGAGATTTACTCGCGATGAATGAGCAGTTCTTC
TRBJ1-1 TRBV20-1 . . CSAIGEGEAFF TGCAGTGCTATAGGGGAGGGTGAAGCTTTCTTT
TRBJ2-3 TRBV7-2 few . CASSLTSGQLDTQYF TGTGCCAGCAGCTTAACAAGCGGTCAACTAGATACGCAGTATTTT
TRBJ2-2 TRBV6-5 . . CASRIRQSNTGELFF TGTGCCAGCAGAATACGACAGTCTAACACCGGGGAGCTGTTTTTT
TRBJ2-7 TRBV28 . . CASSGTGTPTYEQYF TGTGCCAGCAGTGGCACCGGGACACCAACCTACGAGCAGTACTTC
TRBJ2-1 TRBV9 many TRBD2 CASSGLAGVGEQFF TGTGCCAGCAGCGGACTAGCGGGAGTCGGGGAGCAGTTCTTC
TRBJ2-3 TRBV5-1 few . CASKGGATDTQYF TGCGCCAGCAAAGGCGGGGCCACAGATACGCAGTATTTT
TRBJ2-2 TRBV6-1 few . CASSTRGAVFIDTGELFF TGTGCCAGCAGTACCAGGGGTGCTGTGTTTATTGACACCGGGGAGCTGTTTTTT
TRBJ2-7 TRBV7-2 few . CASSRLATGHPLGGEQYF TGTGCCAGCAGCCGACTCGCAACGGGTCACCCCCTGGGGGGCGAGCAGTACTTC
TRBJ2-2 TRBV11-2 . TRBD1 CASSLVRGRGTGELFF TGTGCCAGCAGCTTAGTGAGGGGGCGCGGGACCGGGGAGCTGTTTTTT
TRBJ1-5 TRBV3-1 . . CASTRPRSNQPQHF TGTGCCAGCACACGACCGCGCAGCAATCAGCCCCAGCATTTT
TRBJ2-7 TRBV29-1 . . CSVDSIYEQYF TGCAGCGTTGACTCAATCTACGAGCAGTACTTC
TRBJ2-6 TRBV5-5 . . CASSPHSPRSGANVLTF TGTGCCAGCAGCCCACACTCTCCGAGGTCTGGGGCCAACGTCCTGACTTTC
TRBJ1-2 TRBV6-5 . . CASSYSKSFYGYTF TGTGCCAGCAGTTACTCGAAGTCCTTCTATGGCTACACCTTC
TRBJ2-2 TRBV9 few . CASSAYRVFNPGELFF TGTGCCAGCAGCGCCTACAGGGTCTTTAATCCCGGGGAGCTGTTTTTT
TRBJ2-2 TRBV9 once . CASSVADTDTGELFF TGTGCCAGCAGCGTAGCTGACACCGACACCGGGGAGCTGTTTTTT
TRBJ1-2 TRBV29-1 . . CSVGAPSAYGYTF TGCAGCGTAGGGGCCCCCTCGGCGTATGGCTACACCTTC
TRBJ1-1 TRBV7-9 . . CASTTGRYTEAFF TGTGCCAGCACTACAGGGCGGTACACTGAAGCTTTCTTT
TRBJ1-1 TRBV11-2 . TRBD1 CASSLGDSMNTEAFF TGTGCCAGCAGCTTAGGGGACAGTATGAACACTGAAGCTTTCTTT
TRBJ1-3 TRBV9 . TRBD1 CASSGGNRGKQGSGNTIYF TGTGCCAGCAGCGGAGGAAACAGGGGGAAACAGGGCTCTGGAAACACCATATATTTT
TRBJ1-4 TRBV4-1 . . CASSQGFGPGEKLFF TGCGCCAGCAGCCAAGGATTTGGTCCGGGCGAAAAACTGTTTTTT
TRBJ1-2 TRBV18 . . CASSPPAGVEIYGYTF TGTGCCAGCTCACCACCGGCAGGGGTTGAAATCTATGGCTACACCTTC
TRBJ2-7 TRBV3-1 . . CASSLGWLSSYEQYF TGTGCCAGCAGCCTTGGGTGGTTGAGCTCCTACGAGCAGTACTTC
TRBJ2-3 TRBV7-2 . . CASSLSPSPSTQYF TGTGCCAGCAGCTTATCCCCAAGTCCCAGTACGCAGTATTTT
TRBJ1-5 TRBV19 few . CASSGRVQIPDQPQHF TGTGCCAGTAGTGGAAGGGTTCAAATCCCGGATCAGCCCCAGCATTTT
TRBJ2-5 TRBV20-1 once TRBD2 CSAGLAGAETQYF TGCAGTGCGGGACTAGCGGGTGCGGAGACCCAGTACTTC
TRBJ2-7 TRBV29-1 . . CSVDRGGIEQYF TGCAGCGTTGACAGGGGCGGGATCGAGCAGTACTTC
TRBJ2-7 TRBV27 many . CASSSALSYEQYF TGTGCCAGCAGTTCCGCACTCTCCTACGAGCAGTACTTC
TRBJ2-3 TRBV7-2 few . CASSPAGGTSQYF TGTGCCAGCAGCCCAGCAGGCGGAACCTCGCAGTATTTT
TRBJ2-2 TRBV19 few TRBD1 CASYRGKGTGELFF TGTGCCAGTTACAGGGGTAAAGGTACCGGGGAGCTGTTTTTT
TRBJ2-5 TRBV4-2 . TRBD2 CASSQSGLSSGDQETQYF TGTGCCAGCAGCCAGAGCGGTCTGTCTAGCGGGGACCAAGAGACCCAGTACTTC
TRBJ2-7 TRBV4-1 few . CASSQGRGTYEQYF TGCGCCAGCAGCCAAGGAAGGGGCACCTACGAGCAGTACTTC
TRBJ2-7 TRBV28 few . CASSRPAGTYEQYF TGTGCCAGCAGTCGACCCGCTGGTACCTACGAGCAGTACTTC
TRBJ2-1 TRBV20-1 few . CSAPKQGTNEQFF TGCAGTGCTCCTAAGCAGGGGACGAATGAGCAGTTCTTC
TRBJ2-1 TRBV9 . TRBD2 CASSVGSGGLSSYNEQFF TGTGCCAGCAGCGTAGGCAGCGGGGGACTTAGCTCCTACAATGAGCAGTTCTTC
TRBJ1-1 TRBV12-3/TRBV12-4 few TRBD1 CASSFQIGGGTEAFF TGTGCCAGCAGTTTTCAAATAGGGGGCGGCACTGAAGCTTTCTTT
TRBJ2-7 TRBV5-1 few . CASSEGSYPYEQYF TGCGCCAGCAGCGAAGGGAGTTACCCCTACGAGCAGTACTTC
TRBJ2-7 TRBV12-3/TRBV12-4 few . CASSLREPYEQYF TGTGCCAGCAGTTTAAGGGAGCCCTACGAGCAGTACTTC
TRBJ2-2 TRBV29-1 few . CSTRLKRKDTGELFF TGCAGCACCCGCCTGAAGCGGAAGGACACCGGGGAGCTGTTTTTT
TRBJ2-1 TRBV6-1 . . CASNNHGDDEQFF TGTGCCAGCAACAACCATGGTGACGATGAGCAGTTCTTC
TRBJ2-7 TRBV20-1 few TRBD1 CSARSGTGYYEQYF TGCAGTGCTAGGTCCGGGACAGGGTACTACGAGCAGTACTTC
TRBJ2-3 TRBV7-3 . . CASSALGATDTQYF TGTGCCAGCAGCGCCCTAGGGGCCACAGATACGCAGTATTTT
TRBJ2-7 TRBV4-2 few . CASSQDGVGEQYF TGTGCCAGCAGCCAAGACGGCGTCGGCGAGCAGTACTTC
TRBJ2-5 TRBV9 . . CASSVGGGQGETQYF TGTGCCAGCAGCGTAGGAGGGGGGCAGGGGGAGACCCAGTACTTC
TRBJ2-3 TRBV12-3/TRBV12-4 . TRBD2 CASSFGREGTDTQYF TGTGCCAGCAGTTTTGGGAGGGAGGGCACAGATACGCAGTATTTT